This T cell receptor (beta chain) was recorded in a study of blood T cell repertoires in COVID-19. This clone was seen a single time. Seattle-derived patients entered the study during active infection and were followed longitudinally. TCRdb keeps only in-frame clones here, not all; method: immunoSEQ multiplex PCR. The sample yields roughly 68,000 clones, around four fifths seen once. This CDR3 comprises 12 residues. Germline CDR1 and CDR2: SNHLY and FYNNEI. V lost 5 bases, J lost 6 bases, and 7 bases lay in between. Sequencing used peripheral blood. The sequence was collected from a man in his fifties or sixties with COVID-19, enrolled during active disease. The chain links TRBV2 to TRBJ2-2, with D hard to call. CDR3: CASSFGSGELFF. As DNA, the CDR3 is TGTGCCAGCAGTTTCGGTTCCGGGGAGCTGTTTTTT. The whole variable domain, remainder taken from reference TRBV2 and TRBJ2-2, is EPEVTQTPSHQVTQMGQEVILRCVPISNHLYFYWYRQILGQKVEFLVSFYNNEISEKSEIFDDQFSVERPDGSNFTLKIRSTKLEDSAMYFCASSFGSGELFFGEGSRLTVL.